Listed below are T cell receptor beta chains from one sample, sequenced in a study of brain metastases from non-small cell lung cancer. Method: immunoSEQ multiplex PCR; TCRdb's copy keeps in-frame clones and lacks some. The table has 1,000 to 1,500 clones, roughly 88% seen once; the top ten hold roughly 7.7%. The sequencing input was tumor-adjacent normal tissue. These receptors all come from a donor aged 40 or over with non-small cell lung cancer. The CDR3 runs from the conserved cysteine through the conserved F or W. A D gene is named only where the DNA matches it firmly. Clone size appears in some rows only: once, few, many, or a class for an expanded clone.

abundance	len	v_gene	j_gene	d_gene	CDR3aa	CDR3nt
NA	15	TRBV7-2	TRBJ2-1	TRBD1	CASSLDRGRNNEQFF	TGTGCCAGCAGCTTAGATAGGGGGCGAAACAATGAGCAGTTCTTC
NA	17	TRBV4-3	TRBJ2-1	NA	CASSQVRGVLSYNEQFF	TGCGCCAGCAGCCAGGTCAGGGGGGTCCTCTCCTACAATGAGCAGTTCTTC
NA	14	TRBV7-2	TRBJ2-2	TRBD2	CASNSRGGTGELFF	TGTGCCAGCAACTCCCGGGGGGGCACCGGGGAGCTGTTTTTT
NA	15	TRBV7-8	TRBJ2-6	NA	CASSSDHPGANVLTF	TGTGCTAGCAGCTCCGATCACCCTGGGGCCAACGTCCTGACTTTC
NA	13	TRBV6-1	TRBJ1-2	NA	CASSDGRGYGYTF	TGTGCCAGCAGTGATGGTCGGGGCTATGGCTACACCTTC
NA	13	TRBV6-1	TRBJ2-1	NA	CASSERKNNEQFF	TGTGCCAGCAGTGAGCGTAAAAACAATGAGCAGTTCTTC
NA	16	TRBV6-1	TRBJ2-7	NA	CASSETIGRGFIEQYF	TGTGCCAGCAGTGAAACTATTGGACGAGGATTCATCGAGCAGTACTTC
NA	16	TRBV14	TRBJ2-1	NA	CASSPSGGGRYNEQFF	TGTGCCAGCAGCCCAAGTGGAGGGGGGCGTTACAATGAGCAGTTCTTC
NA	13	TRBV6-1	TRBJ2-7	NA	CASSPRQSSEQYF	TGTGCCAGCAGTCCGAGACAGTCGAGCGAGCAGTACTTC
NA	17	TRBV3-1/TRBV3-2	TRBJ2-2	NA	CASSQDRHDFYTGELFF	TGTGCCAGCAGCCAAGATCGGCATGACTTCTACACCGGGGAGCTGTTTTTT
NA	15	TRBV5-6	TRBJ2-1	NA	CASSFSNGSLVKQFF	TGTGCCAGCAGCTTTTCTAACGGGAGCCTTGTGAAACAGTTCTTC
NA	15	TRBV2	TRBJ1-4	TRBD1	CASSVFGDRGEKLFF	TGTGCCAGCAGTGTTTTTGGGGACAGAGGAGAAAAACTGTTTTTT
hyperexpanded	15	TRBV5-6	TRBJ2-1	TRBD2	CASSFSSGGLVKQFF	TGTGCCAGCAGCTTTTCTAGCGGGGGCCTTGTGAAACAGTTCTTC
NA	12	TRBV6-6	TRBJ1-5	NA	CASSLDNQPQHF	TGTGCCAGCAGTTTGGACAATCAGCCCCAGCATTTT
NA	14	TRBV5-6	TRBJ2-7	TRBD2	CASSLRTRAYEQYF	TGTGCCAGCAGCTTGCGGACTAGGGCCTACGAGCAGTACTTC
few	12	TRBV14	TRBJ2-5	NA	CASSQVPGTQYF	TGTGCCAGCAGCCAGGTCCCAGGGACCCAGTACTTC
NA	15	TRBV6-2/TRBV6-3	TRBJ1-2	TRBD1	CASSYPGTAPYGYTF	TGTGCCAGCAGTTACCCCGGGACAGCGCCCTATGGCTACACCTTC
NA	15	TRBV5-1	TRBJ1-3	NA	CASSLAPTEGNTIYF	TGCGCCAGCAGCTTGGCCCCGACGGAAGGAAACACCATATATTTT